Reported below is one T cell receptor (beta chain). This sample is part of a study of T cell changes during pregnancy in multiple sclerosis. Here immunoSEQ multiplex PCR was the method, and the copy in TCRdb shows in-frame clones only, minus some. The data show around 34,000 clones, 90% seen once. The CDR3 sequence is 13 residues long. Deletions cut 4 bases from V and 4 bases from J, with 10 bases between. Germline V gene sequence: CDR1 MNHEY, CDR2 SMNVEV (reference sequence). This TCR was recovered from a female donor with multiple sclerosis, enrolled in a pregnancy study. The sequencing used CD8+ T cells from peripheral blood mononuclear cells, collected before pregnancy. The chain employs TRBV27 and TRBJ1-1, with a possible D match to TRBD1 (5 bases). The CDR3 sequence is CASSSFGGTEAFF. Written as DNA, the CDR3 is TGTGCCAGCAGTTCCTTCGGGGGCACTGAAGCTTTCTTT.